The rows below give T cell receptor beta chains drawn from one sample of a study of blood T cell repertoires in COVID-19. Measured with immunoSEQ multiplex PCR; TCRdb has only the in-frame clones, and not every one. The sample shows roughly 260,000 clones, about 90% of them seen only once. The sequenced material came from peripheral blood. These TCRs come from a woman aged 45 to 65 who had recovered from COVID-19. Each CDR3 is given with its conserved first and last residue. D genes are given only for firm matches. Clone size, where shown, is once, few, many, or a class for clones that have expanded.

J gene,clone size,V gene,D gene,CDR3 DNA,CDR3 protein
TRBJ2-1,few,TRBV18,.,TGTGCCAGCTCACTCAGCTCCTACAATGAGCAGTTCTTC,CASSLSSYNEQFF
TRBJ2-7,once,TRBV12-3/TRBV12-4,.,TGTGCCAGCAGTTTGGACAGAGGTCACGAGCAGTACTTC,CASSLDRGHEQYF
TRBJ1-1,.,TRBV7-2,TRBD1,TGTGCCAGCACCGGGGGGGGACAGGGGTTCGCTTTCTTT,CASTGGGQGFAFF
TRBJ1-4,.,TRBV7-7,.,TGTGCTAGCAGCTTAGAGGGAGTCAGACTAGCAACTAATGAAAAACTGTTTTTT,CASSLEGVRLATNEKLFF
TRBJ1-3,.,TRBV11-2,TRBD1,TGTGCCAGCAGCTTAGCCCAGGGGGCCTCAAGAAACACCATATATTTT,CASSLAQGASRNTIYF
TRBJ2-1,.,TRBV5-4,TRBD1,TGTGCCAGCAGCTTGTACCAGGGGGCCTACAATGAGCAGTTCTTC,CASSLYQGAYNEQFF
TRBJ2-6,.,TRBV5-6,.,TGTGCCAGCAGCTCGGGGGTTTTACTACCCGGAACAGGGGCCAACGTCCTGACTTTC,CASSSGVLLPGTGANVLTF
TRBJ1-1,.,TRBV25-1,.,TGTGCCAGCAGTCTGGGCCAGAACACTGAAGCTTTCTTT,CASSLGQNTEAFF
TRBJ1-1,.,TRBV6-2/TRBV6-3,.,TGTGCCAGCAGTTACTCAGGGGCGGACACTGAAGCTTTCTTT,CASSYSGADTEAFF
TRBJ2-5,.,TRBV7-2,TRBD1,TGTGCCAGCAGCCGCCGGGACAGGGTAAAATCTGAGACCCAGTACTTC,CASSRRDRVKSETQYF
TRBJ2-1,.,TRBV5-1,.,TGCGCCAGCAGCCCCTCCCTCCACAATGAGCAGTTCTTC,CASSPSLHNEQFF
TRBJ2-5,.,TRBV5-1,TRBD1,TGCGCCAGCTCGAGGGGGACAGGGGATGGCGAGACCCAGTACTTC,CASSRGTGDGETQYF
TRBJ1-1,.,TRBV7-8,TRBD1,TGTGCCAGCAGCTTACCGGACAGGGGGCGGCTGGTAGCTGAAGCTTTCTTT,CASSLPDRGRLVAEAFF
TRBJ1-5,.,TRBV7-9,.,TGTGCCAGCAGCCCCGGAGTGGGACTCGCTGGGCCCCAGCATTTT,CASSPGVGLAGPQHF
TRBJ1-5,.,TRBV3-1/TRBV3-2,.,TGTGCCAGCAGCCAAGTCAGAAATCAGCCCCAGCATTTT,CASSQVRNQPQHF
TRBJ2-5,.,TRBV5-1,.,TGCGCCAGCAGCTTGGGACAGACTCAAGAGACCCAGTACTTC,CASSLGQTQETQYF
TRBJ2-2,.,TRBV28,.,TGTGCCAGCGGGGGCAACACCGGGGAGCTGTTTTTT,CASGGNTGELFF
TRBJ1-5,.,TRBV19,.,TGTGCCAGTAGGGGACTGGGGACCGTTAGCAATCAGCCCCAGCATTTT,CASRGLGTVSNQPQHF
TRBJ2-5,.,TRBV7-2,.,TGTGCCAGCAGCACTCCTCAGGGGAGGGGAGAGACCCAGTACTTC,CASSTPQGRGETQYF
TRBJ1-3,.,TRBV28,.,TGTGCCAGCAGTGGGGACATCAGAAACACCATATATTTT,CASSGDIRNTIYF
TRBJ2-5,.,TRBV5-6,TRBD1,TGTGCCAGCAGCCCCCGGGACAGGGGCATTCAAGAGACCCAGTACTTC,CASSPRDRGIQETQYF
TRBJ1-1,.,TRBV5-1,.,TGCGCCAGCAGCTTTACGGGCGGAGGAGGCACTGAAGCTTTCTTT,CASSFTGGGGTEAFF
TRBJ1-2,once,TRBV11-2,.,TGTGCCAGCAGCTTAGGGAGGGGAAGGGTATCCAACTATGGCTACACCTTC,CASSLGRGRVSNYGYTF
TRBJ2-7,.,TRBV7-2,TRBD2,TGTGCCAGCAGCTTAGCTCCTAGCGGGTACGAGCAGTACTTC,CASSLAPSGYEQYF
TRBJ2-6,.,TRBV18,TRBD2,TGTGCCAGCTCACCGGGGGGGTCTGGGGCCAACGTCCTGACTTTC,CASSPGGSGANVLTF
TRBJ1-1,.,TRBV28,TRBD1,TGTGCCAGCAGTTCGCACAGGGGGCTGTACACTGAAGCTTTCTTT,CASSSHRGLYTEAFF
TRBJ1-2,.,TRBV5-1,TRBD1,TGCGCCAGCAGCCGTGACCCACCGGGACAGCAGCGCTATGGCTACACCTTC,CASSRDPPGQQRYGYTF
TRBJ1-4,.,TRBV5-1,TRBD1,TGCGCCAGCAGCCCTGGTGGGACAGGGACGGAAGAAAAACTGTTTTTT,CASSPGGTGTEEKLFF
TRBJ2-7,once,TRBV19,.,TGTGCCAGTAGTGAAAAGCGCGCCTCGTACTACGAGCAGTACTTC,CASSEKRASYYEQYF
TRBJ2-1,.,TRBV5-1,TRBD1,TGCGCCAGCAGTCGGACAGGGGGCTACAATGAGCAGTTCTTC,CASSRTGGYNEQFF
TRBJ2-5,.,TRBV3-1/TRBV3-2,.,TGTGCCAGGGACGGGACTTTTCAAGAGACCCAGTACTTC,CARDGTFQETQYF
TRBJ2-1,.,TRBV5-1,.,TGCGCCAGCAGCTCGGGGACACATTACAATGAGCAGTTCTTC,CASSSGTHYNEQFF
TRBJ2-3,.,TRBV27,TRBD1,TGTGCCAGCAGTTTAGGGAACAGGGGGCGCCGGGATACGCAGTATTTT,CASSLGNRGRRDTQYF
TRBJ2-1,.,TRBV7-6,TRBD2,TGTGCCAGCAGCTGGGGGGAGGGTGAGCAGTTCTTC,CASSWGEGEQFF
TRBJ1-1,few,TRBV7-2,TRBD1,TGTGCCAGCAGCTTTACAGGGGCCCTGAACACTGAAGCTTTCTTT,CASSFTGALNTEAFF
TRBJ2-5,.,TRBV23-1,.,TGCGCCAGCAGTCAATCCGGAGGGACGGCACAAGAGACCCAGTACTTC,CASSQSGGTAQETQYF
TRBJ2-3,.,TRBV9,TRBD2,TGTGCCAGCAGCCTCCGGGGGAGCGCGGGGGTGCAGTATTTT,CASSLRGSAGVQYF
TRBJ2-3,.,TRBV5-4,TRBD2,TGTGCCAGCAGCTTGAGGCGGGGGGAAGATACGCAGTATTTT,CASSLRRGEDTQYF
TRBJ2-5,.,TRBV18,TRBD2,TGTGCCAGCTCCCCGACAGGACTAGCCGAAGAGACCCAGTACTTC,CASSPTGLAEETQYF
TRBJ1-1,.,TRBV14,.,TGTGCCAGCAGCATCAAGCTGAACACTGAAGCTTTCTTT,CASSIKLNTEAFF
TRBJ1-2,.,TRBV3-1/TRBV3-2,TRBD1,TGTGCCAGCAGCCAACTACAGGGGAATGGCTACACCTTC,CASSQLQGNGYTF
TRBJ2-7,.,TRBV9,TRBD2,TGTGCCAGCAGCGCACGGGGGGAAAGATCCCACGAGCAGTACTTC,CASSARGERSHEQYF
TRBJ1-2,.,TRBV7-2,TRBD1,TGTGCCAGCAGCTTAGAGCCAGGGGGCAACTATGGCTACACCTTC,CASSLEPGGNYGYTF
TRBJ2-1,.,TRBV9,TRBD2,TGTGCCAGCAGCGAAACTAGCGGGCTCTACAATGAGCAGTTCTTC,CASSETSGLYNEQFF
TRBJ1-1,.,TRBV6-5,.,TGTGCCAGCAGTTGGGGAGGGGGGGGTACTGAAGCTTTCTTT,CASSWGGGGTEAFF
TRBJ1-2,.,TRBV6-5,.,TGTGCCGGAGCCCGTGACAGACTTTATGGCTACACCTTC,CAGARDRLYGYTF
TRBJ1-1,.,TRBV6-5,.,TGTGCCAGCAGTTACTCGAGTCAGGGTAACACTGAAGCTTTCTTT,CASSYSSQGNTEAFF
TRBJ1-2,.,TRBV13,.,TGTGCCAGCAGCTTACGGAGGGGACCCGAGGCCTATGGCTACACCTTC,CASSLRRGPEAYGYTF
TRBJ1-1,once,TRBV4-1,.,TGCGCCAGCAGCCAAGTCCACAGGGAGAACACTGAAGCTTTCTTT,CASSQVHRENTEAFF
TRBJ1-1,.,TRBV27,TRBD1,TGTGCCAGCAGCATCGACAGGGTATCATTCTTATATGGTAAAGCTTTCTTT,CASSIDRVSFLYGKAFF
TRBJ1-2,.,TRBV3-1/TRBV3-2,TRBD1,TGTGCCAGCAGCGCAACCTTCACAGGGGACTATGGCTACACCTTC,CASSATFTGDYGYTF
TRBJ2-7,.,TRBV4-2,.,TGTGCCAGCAGCCAAGTATCAGGGATCTACGAGCAGTACTTC,CASSQVSGIYEQYF
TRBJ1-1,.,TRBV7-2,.,TGTGCCAGCAGCTTAGGTCGAGCCACTGAAGCTTTCTTT,CASSLGRATEAFF
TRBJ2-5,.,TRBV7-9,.,TGTGCCAGCAGCTTTTCGTGGACCCAGTACTTC,CASSFSWTQYF
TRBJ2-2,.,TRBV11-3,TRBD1,TGTGCCAGCAGCACGGGACAGGGTCGGGACACCGGGGAGCTGTTTTTT,CASSTGQGRDTGELFF
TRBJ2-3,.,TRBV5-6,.,TGTGCCAGCAGCTTGCTCGTGGGAGCAGATACGCAGTATTTT,CASSLLVGADTQYF